This T cell receptor (beta chain) is from a study of T cell repertoires in cytomegalovirus infection. Germline lookup yields CDR1 SGHRS and CDR2 YFSETQ. The J segment lost 4 bases and the V segment lost 0 bases, leaving 11 bases of the junction unmatched. This CDR3 spans 18 amino acids. This clonotype showed up many times. Its antigen remains unidentified. Study-level results: HLA-C-restricted, CMV-specific TCR beta clonotypes were dominant ex vivo.

Each CDR3 protein is one row after TCRdb ran MiXCR on the reads. Here the sample spans nearly 550,000 distinct CDR3 sequences, approximately 15% being singletons. The sequencing input was CD8+ T cells from PBMCs. The chain has TRBV5-1 and TRBJ2-5, with 11 nucleotides matching TRBD2. This sequence originates from a human donor in good health (CMV status not recorded). Some clones in this sample may be carry-over from other donors' samples. For the CDR3, the DNA is TGCGCCAGCAGCTTGGATGGTTTTAGCGGGGGGGCCAGAGAGACCCAGTACTTC. It yields the protein CASSLDGFSGGARETQYF.